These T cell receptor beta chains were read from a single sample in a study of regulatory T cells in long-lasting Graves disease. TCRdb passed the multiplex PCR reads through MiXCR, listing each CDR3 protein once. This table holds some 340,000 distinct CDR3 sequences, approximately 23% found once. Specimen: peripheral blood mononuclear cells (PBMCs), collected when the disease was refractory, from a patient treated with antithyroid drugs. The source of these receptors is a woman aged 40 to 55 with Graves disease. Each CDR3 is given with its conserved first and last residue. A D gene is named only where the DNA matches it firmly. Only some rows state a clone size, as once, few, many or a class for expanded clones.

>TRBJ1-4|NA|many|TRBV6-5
CASSYRTTKGQLFF
TGTGCCAGCAGTTACCGCACAACTAAAGGTCAACTGTTTTTT
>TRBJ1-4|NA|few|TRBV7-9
CASSLVSGGKLFF
TGTGCCAGCAGCTTAGTGTCCGGTGGGAAACTGTTTTTT
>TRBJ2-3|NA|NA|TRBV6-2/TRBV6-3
CASSYWAGSTDTQYF
TGTGCCAGCAGTTACTGGGCAGGCAGCACAGATACGCAGTATTTT
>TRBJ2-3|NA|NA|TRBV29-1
CSVEEEMTDTQYF
TGCAGCGTTGAAGAGGAAATGACAGATACGCAGTATTTT
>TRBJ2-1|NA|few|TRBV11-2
CASSPLEGSGGNNEQFF
TGTGCCAGCAGCCCCCTGGAGGGATCCGGTGGGAACAATGAGCAGTTCTTC
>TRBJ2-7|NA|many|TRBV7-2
CASSWTHEQYF
TGTGCCAGCAGCTGGACGCACGAGCAGTACTTC
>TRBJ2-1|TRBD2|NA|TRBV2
CASSSSGPYNEQFF
TGTGCCAGCAGTTCTAGCGGGCCCTACAATGAGCAGTTCTTC
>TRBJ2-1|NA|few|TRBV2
CASSASFGPSRYNEQFF
TGTGCCAGCAGTGCGTCTTTCGGGCCTAGCAGATACAATGAGCAGTTCTTC
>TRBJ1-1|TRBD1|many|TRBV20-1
CTTRGQTNTEAFF
TGCACCACCCGGGGACAGACGAACACTGAAGCTTTCTTT
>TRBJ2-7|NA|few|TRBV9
CASSVGRGDYEQYF
TGTGCCAGCAGCGTAGGGAGGGGAGACTACGAGCAGTACTTC
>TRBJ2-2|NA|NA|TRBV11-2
CASSPYSAWRERAGELFF
TGTGCCAGCAGCCCCTACTCAGCTTGGCGGGAACGAGCCGGGGAGCTGTTTTTT
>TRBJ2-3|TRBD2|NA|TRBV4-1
CASSHLKGLAGEADTQYF
TGCGCCAGCAGCCACCTTAAGGGACTAGCGGGAGAAGCAGATACGCAGTATTTT
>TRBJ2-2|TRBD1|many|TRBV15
CATSRVPGQGAGELFF
TGTGCCACCAGCAGGGTACCGGGACAGGGGGCCGGGGAGCTGTTTTTT
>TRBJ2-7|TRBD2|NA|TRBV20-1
CSARLAGGFYEQYF
TGCAGTGCGAGACTAGCGGGAGGGTTCTACGAGCAGTACTTC
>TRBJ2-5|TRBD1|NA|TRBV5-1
CASSRTGGWETQYF
TGCGCCAGCAGCCGGACAGGGGGTTGGGAGACCCAGTACTTC
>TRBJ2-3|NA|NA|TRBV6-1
CASRQPTSPASTDTQYF
TGTGCCAGCAGACAACCTACTAGTCCCGCAAGCACAGATACGCAGTATTTT
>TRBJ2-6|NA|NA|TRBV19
CASSTGRFWRANVLTF
TGTGCCAGTAGTACCGGACGGTTCTGGAGGGCCAACGTCCTGACTTTC
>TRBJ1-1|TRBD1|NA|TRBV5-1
CASSSEGARTEAFF
TGCGCCAGCAGCTCGGAGGGGGCGCGTACTGAAGCTTTCTTT
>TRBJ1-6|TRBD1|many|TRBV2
CASGDRDNSPLHF
TGTGCCAGCGGGGACAGGGATAATTCACCCCTCCACTTT
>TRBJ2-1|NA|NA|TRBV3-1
CASSRLPRQASYNEQFF
TGTGCCAGCAGCCGCCTCCCCCGACAGGCTTCATACAATGAGCAGTTCTTC
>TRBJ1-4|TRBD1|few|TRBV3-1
CASSHDFPGQSLEKLFF
TGTGCCAGCAGCCACGATTTTCCGGGACAGTCCCTCGAAAAACTGTTTTTT
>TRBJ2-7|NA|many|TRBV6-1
CASSEKGGILYEQYF
TGTGCCAGCAGTGAAAAAGGCGGAATCCTCTACGAGCAGTACTTC
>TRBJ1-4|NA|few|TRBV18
CASSPIFAEKLFF
TGTGCCAGCTCACCGATATTTGCTGAAAAACTGTTTTTT
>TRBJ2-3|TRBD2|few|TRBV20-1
CSASPQAGWADTQYF
TGCAGTGCTAGTCCTCAAGCGGGATGGGCAGATACGCAGTATTTT
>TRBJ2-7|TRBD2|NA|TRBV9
CASSVDGGSFHEQYF
TGTGCCAGCAGCGTAGACGGCGGGAGCTTCCACGAGCAGTACTTC
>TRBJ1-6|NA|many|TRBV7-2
CASSLSRTDDNSPLHF
TGTGCCAGCAGCTTATCTCGGACTGATGATAATTCACCCCTCCACTTT
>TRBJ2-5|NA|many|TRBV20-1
CSAIALETQYF
TGCAGTGCTATCGCGCTAGAGACCCAGTACTTC
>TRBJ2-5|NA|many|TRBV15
CATSREEGAETQYF
TGTGCCACCAGCAGAGAGGAGGGGGCGGAGACCCAGTACTTC
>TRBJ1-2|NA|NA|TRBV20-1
CSARRLENYGYTF
TGCAGTGCTAGAAGACTGGAGAACTATGGCTACACCTTC
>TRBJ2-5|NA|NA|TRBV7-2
CASSLKIMGGETQYF
TGTGCCAGCAGCTTAAAGATTATGGGGGGAGAGACCCAGTACTTC
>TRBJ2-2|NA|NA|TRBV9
CASSAGSANTGELFF
TGTGCCAGCAGCGCCGGATCCGCGAACACCGGGGAGCTGTTTTTT
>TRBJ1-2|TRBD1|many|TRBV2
CASSLTGQGNYGYTF
TGTGCCAGCTCATTGACAGGGCAGGGTAACTATGGCTACACCTTC
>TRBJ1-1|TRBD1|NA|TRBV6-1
CASSQGAPEAFF
TGTGCCAGCAGTCAGGGGGCCCCTGAAGCTTTCTTT
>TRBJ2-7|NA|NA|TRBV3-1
CASSQRISEQYF
TGTGCCAGCAGCCAACGAATCTCCGAGCAGTACTTC
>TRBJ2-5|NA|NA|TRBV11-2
CASSGDLSQETQYF
TGTGCCAGCAGCGGAGATCTTTCGCAAGAGACCCAGTACTTC
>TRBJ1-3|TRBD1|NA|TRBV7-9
CASRQGAGNTIYF
TGTGCCAGCCGACAGGGGGCTGGAAACACCATATATTTT
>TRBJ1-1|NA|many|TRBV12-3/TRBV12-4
CASIRRNGGVPEAFF
TGTGCCAGCATCAGGAGGAACGGTGGGGTTCCTGAAGCTTTCTTT
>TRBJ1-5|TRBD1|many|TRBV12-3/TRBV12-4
CASSNRQGAGNQPQHF
TGTGCCAGCAGTAACCGACAGGGGGCAGGCAATCAGCCCCAGCATTTT
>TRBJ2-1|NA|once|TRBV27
CASSFGIYNEQFF
TGTGCCAGCAGTTTCGGAATTTACAATGAGCAGTTCTTC
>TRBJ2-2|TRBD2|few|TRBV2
CATASGSGTGELFF
TGTGCCACCGCTAGCGGGAGTGGCACCGGGGAGCTGTTTTTT
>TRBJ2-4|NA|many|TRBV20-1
CSARSGGKNIQYF
TGCAGTGCTAGATCTGGCGGTAAAAACATTCAGTACTTC
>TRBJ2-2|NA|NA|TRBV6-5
CASSYPQGGGTGELFF
TGTGCCAGCAGTTACCCGCAGGGGGGGGGCACCGGGGAGCTGTTTTTT
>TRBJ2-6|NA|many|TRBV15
CATSRDRSGANVLTF
TGTGCCACCAGCAGAGATAGGTCCGGGGCCAACGTCCTGACTTTC
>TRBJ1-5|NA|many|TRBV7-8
CASSAYLHDQPQHF
TGTGCCAGCAGCGCCTATCTTCATGATCAGCCCCAGCATTTT
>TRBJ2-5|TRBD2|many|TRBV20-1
CSATSGRWQETQYF
TGCAGTGCTACTAGCGGGAGGTGGCAAGAGACCCAGTACTTC
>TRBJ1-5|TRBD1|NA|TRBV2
CASGGQGAFQPQHF
TGTGCCAGCGGGGGACAGGGGGCCTTTCAGCCCCAGCATTTT
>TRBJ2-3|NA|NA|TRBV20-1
CSARDTGTDTQYF
TGCAGTGCTAGAGATACCGGGACAGATACGCAGTATTTT
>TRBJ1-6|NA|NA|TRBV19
CAGSIGLPLRSPLHF
TGTGCCGGTAGTATCGGACTGCCGCTCCGATCACCCCTCCACTTT
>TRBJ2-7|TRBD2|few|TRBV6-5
CASSYRAGGAYEQYF
TGTGCCAGCAGTTACCGGGCGGGAGGAGCCTACGAGCAGTACTTC
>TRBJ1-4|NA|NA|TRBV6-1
CASSELRTILGTGSGGLFF
TGTGCCAGCAGTGAATTAAGAACGATTCTAGGGACTGGATCTGGGGGACTGTTTTTT
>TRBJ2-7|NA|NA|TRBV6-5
CASSYGGGGTYEQYF
TGTGCCAGCAGTTACGGAGGAGGCGGGACCTACGAGCAGTACTTC
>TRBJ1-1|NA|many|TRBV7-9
CASSLGGMNTEAFF
TGTGCCAGCAGCTTAGGGGGCATGAACACTGAAGCTTTCTTT
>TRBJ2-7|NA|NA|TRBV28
CASSPTGASGLTYEQYF
TGTGCCAGCAGCCCCACAGGGGCTAGCGGTTTGACCTACGAGCAGTACTTC
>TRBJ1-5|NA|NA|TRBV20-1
CSATDSSYSNQPQHF
TGCAGTGCTACGGACAGCTCGTATAGCAATCAGCCCCAGCATTTT
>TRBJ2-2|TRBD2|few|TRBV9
CASSVTSYPTGELFF
TGTGCCAGCAGCGTGACTAGCTACCCCACCGGGGAGCTGTTTTTT
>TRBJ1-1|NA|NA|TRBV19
CASRYRNTEAFF
TGTGCCAGTCGGTACAGGAACACTGAAGCTTTCTTT
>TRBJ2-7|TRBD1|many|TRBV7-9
CASSPTGNNYEQYF
TGTGCCAGCAGCCCGACAGGGAATAACTACGAGCAGTACTTC
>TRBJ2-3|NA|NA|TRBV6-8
CASSYARPGDTQYF
TGTGCCAGCAGTTACGCCCGGCCGGGAGATACGCAGTATTTT
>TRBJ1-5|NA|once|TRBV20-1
CSVGQGDQPQHF
TGCAGTGTGGGGCAGGGCGACCAGCCCCAGCATTTT
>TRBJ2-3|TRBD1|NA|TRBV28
CASSPHRGTSTDTQYF
TGTGCCAGCAGCCCTCACAGGGGTACAAGCACAGATACGCAGTATTTT